Sequencing of this TCR beta chain was carried out in a study of cytomegalovirus exposure and HLA in healthy donors. PCR amplification relied on 60 Vbeta primers (plus 13 Jbeta primers). The data were produced by immunoSEQ multiplex PCR, yet TCRdb's version contains in-frame clones alone and is incomplete. Here the sample spans around 180,000 clones, around 90% being singletons. These donors counted as nominally healthy when sampled, but unrecorded immune exposures were likely. The CDR3 length is 18 residues. Germline V gives CDR1 SEHNR, CDR2 FQNEAQ (reference sequence). Trimming cost V 7 bases and J 0 bases; bases outside gene matches: 17.

This TCR was sampled from a woman younger than 35 in good health and CMV-seronegative. Sequencing was done on a sample of PBMCs. This chain connects TRBV7-9 to TRBJ1-2, with TRBD1 identical over 7 bases. CDR3 DNA: TGTGCCAGCACCCTCGGTCGAGAAACAGGGGCCCCTAACTATGGCTACACCTTC. It translates to CASTLGRETGAPNYGYTF.